These T cell receptor beta chains were read from a single sample in a study of blood T cells in healthy people across ages. MiXCR, run by TCRdb on the 5' RACE reads, gives a single entry per CDR3 protein. In the table there are about a million distinct CDR3 sequences, about 51% of which are singletons. The sequencing sample was made of blood. The source of these receptors is an older woman in good health. Both conserved end residues are part of each CDR3. A D gene is named only where the DNA matches it firmly. The size entry is marked missing in some rows and otherwise reads once, few, many or a size class.

TGCAGTGCTAGAGCCGGGACAGGGGCTGGGGCCAACGTCCTGACTTTC CSARAGTGAGANVLTF TRBD1 TRBJ2-6 few TRBV20-1
TGTGCCAGCAGTTCCCAGGATAGCTCCTACGGGCAGTACTTC CASSSQDSSYGQYF - TRBJ2-7 - TRBV27
TGTGCCAGCAACTTCGGCGGGTCCTATAATTCACCCCTCCACTTT CASNFGGSYNSPLHF - TRBJ1-6 few TRBV25-1
TGTGCCAGCAGCTTATCCTGGACAGGAAACTACGAGCAGTACTTC CASSLSWTGNYEQYF TRBD1 TRBJ2-7 few TRBV7-2
TGCGCCAGCAGCCCCTTAGCGGGAATACGCACAGATACGCAGTATTTT CASSPLAGIRTDTQYF TRBD2 TRBJ2-3 - TRBV4-1
TGTGCCAGCAGCGTGGACAGGTCCAGGGCCTATGGCTACACCTTC CASSVDRSRAYGYTF TRBD1 TRBJ1-2 - TRBV7-2
TGTGCCAGCAGCTACCCAAGTTGGGGGGCGCAGGCAAATGAGCAGTTCTTC CASSYPSWGAQANEQFF - TRBJ2-1 once TRBV7-2
TGTGCCAGCAGGATCTCTGACAGGGGGCGGACTAATGAAAAACTGTTTTTT CASRISDRGRTNEKLFF TRBD1 TRBJ1-4 - TRBV6-1
TGTGCCAGCAGCTTGGCCTATTGGCGCACAGAGCAGTTCTTC CASSLAYWRTEQFF - TRBJ2-1 - TRBV5-6
TGTGCCAGTCGAGGGGGAGGCCAGGCTACGCAGTATTTT CASRGGGQATQYF - TRBJ2-3 - TRBV4-2
TGTGCCAGCAGCCAAGATCATCGAACGCTAGACGGGGAAGCTTTCTTT CASSQDHRTLDGEAFF - TRBJ1-1 few TRBV4-2
TGTGCCAGCAGTTCCCTAGCGGGAGAGGCAGATACGCAGTATTTT CASSSLAGEADTQYF TRBD2 TRBJ2-3 - TRBV2
TGTGCCAGCTCTTGTTTTATTTGGGACAGCGGACTATGCTACGAGCAGTACTTC CASSCFIWDSGLCYEQYF - TRBJ2-7 - TRBV6-2/TRBV6-3
TGTGCCAGCAGCTTAGCTGGGGGGGCTGTCAAAAACATTCAGTACTTC CASSLAGGAVKNIQYF - TRBJ2-4 - TRBV7-2
TGTGCCAGCAGCTGGCGACGGGGAACTGAAGCTTTCTTT CASSWRRGTEAFF - TRBJ1-1 - TRBV7-2
TGTGCCAGCAGTTTTAACTCCTACAATGAGCAGTTCTTC CASSFNSYNEQFF - TRBJ2-1 few TRBV27
TGTGCCAGCAGACCGGGACAGGGAGGCTATGGCTACACCTTC CASRPGQGGYGYTF TRBD1 TRBJ1-2 few TRBV6-1
TGTGCCAGCAGCGTAACAGGGGCGCGCACAGATACGCAGTATTTT CASSVTGARTDTQYF TRBD1 TRBJ2-3 few TRBV7-6
TGTGCCAGCAGCCCACAGGGGACCTTCTCTGGGGCCAACGTCCTGACTTTC CASSPQGTFSGANVLTF TRBD1 TRBJ2-6 few TRBV7-2
TGTGCCAGCAGTTCGCAGAGTGGGAGCACAGATACGCAGTATTTT CASSSQSGSTDTQYF - TRBJ2-3 - TRBV12-3/TRBV12-4
TGTGCCAGCAGTTACTCCTACAAGGGTAGGGGATACGAGCAGTACTTC CASSYSYKGRGYEQYF - TRBJ2-7 few TRBV6-5
TGTGCCAGCAGCGCCCCACCTAGCGGGAGAGTTACCGGGGAGCTGTTTTTT CASSAPPSGRVTGELFF TRBD2 TRBJ2-2 - TRBV13
TGCAGTGGGGGCGGAATAGCTGGGCCTAACAATGAGCAGTTCTTC CSGGGIAGPNNEQFF - TRBJ2-1 few TRBV20-1
TGCAGTGCTACAGCCTTAAACATTCAGTACTTC CSATALNIQYF - TRBJ2-4 few TRBV20-1
TGTGCCATCACGAGGAATATAGGGGAAAAACTGTTTTTT CAITRNIGEKLFF - TRBJ1-4 - TRBV10-3
TGTGCCAGCAGCCAAGTCAGGACTAGTCTTTCCTACAATGAGCAGTTCTTC CASSQVRTSLSYNEQFF TRBD2 TRBJ2-1 few TRBV3-1
TGTGCCAGCAGCCTAGACAGATACCAATCCTACGAGCAGTACTTC CASSLDRYQSYEQYF - TRBJ2-7 - TRBV3-1
TGCAGTGCTCTGGGACAGGGCAACTCACCCCTCCACTTT CSALGQGNSPLHF TRBD1 TRBJ1-6 - TRBV20-1
TGCAGCGTTGAAGGGGGAGTAGCTAACTATGGCTACACCTTC CSVEGGVANYGYTF - TRBJ1-2 - TRBV29-1
TGTGCCAGCTCACCCGACAGGTACACCTACGAGCAGTACTTC CASSPDRYTYEQYF - TRBJ2-7 few TRBV18
TGTGCCAGCAGTTCCCCGCCCGATACGCAGTATTTT CASSSPPDTQYF - TRBJ2-3 - TRBV6-2/TRBV6-3
TGTGCCAGCAGCCAAGCGGGAGTAGCGAATGAGCAGTTCTTC CASSQAGVANEQFF - TRBJ2-1 - TRBV3-1
TGTGCCAGCAGCTTATCACACAGGACAGGGGGCAGCTACGAGCAGTACTTC CASSLSHRTGGSYEQYF TRBD1 TRBJ2-7 few TRBV7-2
TGTGCCGGCAGCCCAAAGGGACAGCAAGAGACCCAGTACTTC CAGSPKGQQETQYF TRBD1 TRBJ2-5 - TRBV4-2
TGTGCCAGCAGTTACTCGACAGGGGGCGACGGCTACACCTTC CASSYSTGGDGYTF TRBD1 TRBJ1-2 - TRBV6-5
TGTGCCACCAGCAGAGCCTCCGGGACAGGGATATACGAGCAGTACTTC CATSRASGTGIYEQYF TRBD1 TRBJ2-7 few TRBV15
TGTGCCAGCTCACGGTCTGATGCGGGGGCCAACGTCCTGACTTTC CASSRSDAGANVLTF - TRBJ2-6 few TRBV18
TGTGCCATCAGTGAGTCGGCGGGAGGGGCTCCAGATACGCAGTATTTT CAISESAGGAPDTQYF TRBD2 TRBJ2-3 - TRBV10-3
TGTGCCAGCAGTTTGGTGGGGACAGTCCAAGAGACCCAGTACTTC CASSLVGTVQETQYF TRBD1 TRBJ2-5 - TRBV12-3/TRBV12-4
TGTGCCAGCAGCCTCCGGGGGGGGGAGCAGTACTTC CASSLRGGEQYF TRBD2 TRBJ2-7 many TRBV7-2
TGTGCCAGCGAGGGAACGGACTATGGCTACACCTTC CASEGTDYGYTF - TRBJ1-2 - TRBV2
TGTGCCAGCAGCCCCCGAGGGGCGCTGGCCCAAGAGACCCAGTACTTC CASSPRGALAQETQYF - TRBJ2-5 - TRBV11-2
TGTGCCAGCAGCGCCCAGTGGGTTCTCCGGGACAGGGACTACGAGCAGTACTTC CASSAQWVLRDRDYEQYF TRBD1 TRBJ2-7 few TRBV7-2
TGCGCCAGCAGCTTGGGGGAAACAGGGATGGGACCCTACAATGAGCAGTTCTTC CASSLGETGMGPYNEQFF - TRBJ2-1 - TRBV5-1
TGTGCCAGCAGCGGGGGGACGACTAGCGGACCATACAATGAGCAGTTCTTC CASSGGTTSGPYNEQFF TRBD2 TRBJ2-1 - TRBV13
TGTGCCAGCAGCGTTGCCGGGACAGGGACCTACAATGAGCAGTTCTTC CASSVAGTGTYNEQFF TRBD1 TRBJ2-1 - TRBV9
TGTGCCAGTAGTTGGACAGGGGTCCTACGAGGGCAGTACTTC CASSWTGVLRGQYF TRBD1 TRBJ2-5 - TRBV19
TGTGCCAGCAGTTTAAGCCAGGGTGGGGCCTACGAGCAGTACTTC CASSLSQGGAYEQYF - TRBJ2-7 - TRBV12-3/TRBV12-4
TGTGCCAGCAGCTTGGGACTAGCGGGAATTTACACAGATACGCAGTATTTT CASSLGLAGIYTDTQYF TRBD2 TRBJ2-3 - TRBV7-2
TGTGCCAGCAGCTTAGCCGAGAATAACTATGGCTACACCTTC CASSLAENNYGYTF - TRBJ1-2 once TRBV13